The present T cell receptor beta chain was sequenced within a study of T cell responses to AZD1222 COVID-19 vaccine. Regarding the study as a whole: Nearly half of spike-specific TCRs reportedly go after variant regions that carry no mutations. All repertoire sampling was performed exclusively after the peak T cell response. White British people made up most donors, females outnumbered males, and clonal diversity was possibly underestimated.

As regards this clone: Its antigen is still unknown.

The germline V and J ends were trimmed by 4 bases and 4 bases, with 11 bases remaining between them. The length of the CDR3 is 14 residues. CDR1 and CDR2 (germline): MNHEY, SVGEGT. Timing groups of about 4 and about 12 weeks for second doses were pooled. Data came from immunoSEQ multiplex PCR; TCRdb stores just in-frame clones and leaves some out. This table holds some 79,000 clones, roughly 85% found once. This material consisted of peripheral blood, taken 28 days after the second AZD1222 dose. J is TRBJ1-5 and V is TRBV6-2 or TRBV6-3; tentatively, D is TRBD1 (5 bases). This TCR was recovered from an adult who received the AZD1222 COVID-19 vaccine. The CDR3 bases are TGTGCCAGCAGTTCTACAGGAAAGAATCAGCCCCAGCATTTT. As protein: CASSSTGKNQPQHF.